This T cell receptor (beta chain) emerged from a study of blood T cell repertoires in COVID-19. Repertoires were generated with immunoSEQ multiplex PCR, while TCRdb's copy carries only in-frame clones and drops some. The table shows over 150,000 clones, with more than 85% occurring only once. The CDR3 is 17 residues long. Germline lookup yields CDR1 SGHTA and CDR2 FQGNSA. V trimming: 5 bases; J trimming: 3 bases; junction bases outside the gene matches: 12. A Seattle source enrolled patients during active infection and followed them longitudinally. Sequencing was done on a sample of peripheral blood. This chain uses TRBV7-2 with TRBJ1-1, with 10 bases matching TRBD1. This clonotype originated in a woman at least 80 years old with COVID-19, enrolled during active disease. The DNA for the CDR3 is TGTGCCAGCAGCCTAGGGCTCCGGGACAGGGGTGACACTGAAGCTTTCTTT. As protein: CASSLGLRDRGDTEAFF.